What follows describes a single T cell receptor (beta chain). Its antigen is not identified. TCRdb's table, derived via immunoSEQ multiplex PCR, lists solely in-frame clones and lacks some. The sample lists approximately 110,000 clones; roughly 86% were seen once. CDR3 size: 16 residues. Germline V gives CDR1 SGHNT, CDR2 YENEEA. The V and J ends lost 5 bases and 0 bases respectively, with 15 bases between them. The data were obtained in a study of T cell responses to AZD1222 COVID-19 vaccine. Study information: Timing groups of about 4 and about 12 weeks for second doses were pooled. General observations from the study: Vaccine-associated CD4 TCRs spanned spike, dominant at 160-218 and 743-854. Most donors were white British and more were female, and clonal diversity was possibly underestimated.

The chain employs TRBV11-3 and TRBJ2-3; either TRBD1 or TRBD2 may supply D (5 bases each). The sequencing used peripheral blood, collected on day 0 of AZD1222 vaccination. The sequence was obtained from an adult in good health. CDR3 nucleotide sequence: TGTGCCAGCAGCCCTGGGACCGTTTCTAGCACAGATACGCAGTATTTT. Translation: CASSPGTVSSTDTQYF.